This T cell receptor beta chain was recovered during a study of blood T cell repertoires in COVID-19. Study details: Sites across the United States, Italy and Spain contributed samples from acute and convalescent COVID-19. The analysed material was cDNA or gDNA that came from T cells, B-cell-depleted T cells, or PBMCs.

Followed longitudinally, the Seattle patients had been enrolled during active infection. CDR3 size: 16 residues. The V gene's germline CDR1 is LNHDA and CDR2 SQIVND (reference sequence). Trimming shortened V by 6 bases and J by 1 base, and 18 bases separated the two germline ends. Original data processing: For nucleated cells, counts were estimated from reference gene primer amplification. Clones were sequenced by immunoSEQ multiplex PCR, and TCRdb holds only the in-frame ones, with some missing. The DNA gave D and trimming, while V, J and clone size come from that table. The sample carries about 480,000 clones, 85% to 90% recorded once.

The chain has TRBV19 and TRBJ1-1, with unresolved D. The sequencing input was peripheral blood. The TCR was taken from a woman aged 50 to 65 with COVID-19, enrolled during active disease. CDR3 bases: TGTGCCAGTAGAACCCAGGCAGTGGGAGAGAACACTGAAGCTTTCTTT. Translated: CASRTQAVGENTEAFF.